In this sample, the clone carrying this T cell receptor (beta chain) turned up once. The protocol was immunoSEQ multiplex PCR, while the TCRdb copy is restricted to in-frame clones and leaves out a portion. The data hold 2 million to 2.5 million clones, with more than 85% observed a single time. The sample belongs to a study of shared clonotypes between healthy human individuals. Trimming cost V 2 bases and J 5 bases; bases outside gene matches: 5. The CDR3 is made up of 15 amino acids. The germline gives CDR1 SGHTA, CDR2 FQGTGA. Material for sequencing was naive CD4+ T cells from PBMCs. The subset is: CD45RA+ positively selected. The chain combines TRBV7-3 with TRBJ2-5, with 10 bases identical to TRBD1. The source is a young man in good health. Some clones in this sample may be carry-over from other donors' samples. CDR3 region: CASSLGTGEMETQYF. CDR3 nucleotides: TGTGCCAGCAGCTTAGGGACAGGGGAAATGGAGACCCAGTACTTC.